This TCR beta chain comes out of a study of blood T cell repertoires in COVID-19. Background on the study: Researchers got acute and convalescent COVID-19 samples from the United States, Italy and Spain.

This clone was observed a handful of times. In the authors' methods: Amplification of reference gene primers provided the estimated nucleated cell counts. Sequencing was performed with immunoSEQ multiplex PCR; in TCRdb, only in-frame clones are kept and a portion is missing. V and J calls and clone size are those listed in that table; D and trimming were worked out from the DNA. This sample has 150,000 to 200,000 clones; roughly 84% occur once, and the top ten carry approximately 1.4%. With V trimmed by 0 bases and J by 0 bases, 3 bases remained unmatched. The CDR3 spans 16 residues. Germline values: CDR1 SGHRS, CDR2 YFSETQ.

The rearrangement joins TRBV5-1 to TRBJ2-1, with TRBD1 matching 7 bases. This sequence originates from a human donor in a cohort sampled during active COVID-19. The sequenced sample was peripheral blood. The CDR3 protein is CASSLAAGGSYNEQFF. Here the CDR3 DNA reads TGCGCCAGCAGCTTGGCGGCAGGGGGCTCCTACAATGAGCAGTTCTTC.